The 23 T cell receptor beta chains reported below all come from one sample, sequenced in a study of preoperative IRX-2 immunotherapy in early breast cancer. Assay used: immunoSEQ multiplex PCR; TCRdb lists only in-frame clones, some missing. Of just under 4,000 clones listed, around two thirds were seen once; the top ten hold roughly 14%. Treatment noted: preoperative locoregional IRX-2 cytokine immunotherapy. The sequences come from tumor tissue, collected after IRX-2 immunotherapy. The receptors come from a human donor with breast cancer.

The chain joins TRBV19 to TRBJ2-1; the match to TRBD2 covers 12 bases. The CDR3 spans 15 residues. From germline, CDR1 is LNHDA and CDR2 SQIVND (reference sequence). Trimming at V came to 5 bases and at J to 10 bases, leaving 9 bases not matched to a gene. The CDR3 here is CASSPRTSGNREQFF. CDR3 sequence (DNA): TGTGCCAGTAGTCCCCGGACTAGCGGGAATAGGGAGCAGTTCTTC.

Judged by abundance, this clone is large. V and J are TRBV6-8 and TRBJ1-3, with D unresolved. The germline V gene encodes CDR1 MNHGY and CDR2 SAAAGT. With 4 bases removed from V and 0 bases from J, the gap between germline ends came to 7 bases. This CDR3 region has 14 residues. The CDR3 protein is CASSFEISGNTIYF. The CDR3 DNA reads as TGTGCCAGCAGTTTTGAGATCTCTGGAAACACCATATATTTT.

This chain connects TRBV6-8 to TRBJ1-4, with 7 positions matching TRBD1. This CDR3 has 14 residues. Germline V gives CDR1 MNHGY, CDR2 SAAAGT. With 10 bases clipped from V and 6 bases from J, the junction kept 11 bases outside the gene matches. The CDR3 spells CAIRGGDIDEKLFF. CDR3 coding DNA: TGTGCCATCAGAGGGGGCGATATAGATGAAAAACTGTTTTTT.

This clone was detected a few times. CDR3 nucleotide sequence: TGTGCCAGCAGCCCTAGCGGGAGTAAAGAGACCCAGTACTTC. Its protein product is CASSPSGSKETQYF. The chain joins TRBV11-3 to TRBJ2-5; TRBD2 aligns across 10 bases. Germline loops: CDR1 SGHNT, CDR2 YENEEA. V lost 5 bases and J lost 3; bases outside the gene matches: 3. The CDR3 loop spans 14 amino acids. The variable domain in full, with the rest retrieved from reference TRBV11-3 and TRBJ2-5, is EAGVVQSPRYKIIEKKQPVAFWCNPISGHNTLYWYLQNLGQGPELLIRYENEEAVDDSQLPKDRFSAERLKGVDSTLKIQPAELGDSAVYLCASSPSGSKETQYFGPGTRLLVL.

In this sample, this clone turned up a few times. The chain is built from TRBV5-1 and TRBJ2-7; D perhaps matches TRBD2 (7 bases). V lost 2 bases, J lost 5 bases, and 14 bases lay in between. The germline V gene encodes CDR1 SGHRS and CDR2 YFSETQ. The CDR3 covers 14 residues. The CDR3 region has the DNA TGCGCCAGCAGCTTAGGTGGGGGGGGCCACGAGCAGTACTTC. It yields the protein CASSLGGGGHEQYF. The whole variable domain, filled in from reference TRBV5-1 and TRBJ2-7, reads KAGVTQTPRYLIKTRGQQVTLSCSPISGHRSVSWYQQTPGQGLQFLFEYFSETQRNKGNFPGRFSGRQFSNSRSEMNVSTLELGDSALYLCASSLGGGGHEQYFGPGTRLTVT.

By sample share, this clone is medium-sized. The chain couples TRBV28 to TRBJ2-7; 10 nucleotides line up with TRBD1. J was trimmed by 8 bases and V by 3 bases; bases with no gene match: 4. Germline loops: CDR1 MDHEN, CDR2 SYDVKM. The CDR3 totals 13 residues. CDR3 residues: CASSLGQGKKQYF. In DNA, the CDR3 is TGTGCCAGCAGTTTGGGACAGGGGAAGAAGCAGTACTTC.

The chain has TRBV14 and TRBJ2-7; maybe TRBD2 (5 bases). Trimming stripped 4 bases from V and 0 bases from J, with 10 bases between. The CDR3 loop spans 14 amino acids. CDR1 is SGHDN and CDR2 is FVKESK in the germline V gene. The CDR3 reads CASSPGMSSYEQYF. The CDR3 coding sequence is TGTGCCAGCAGCCCCGGGATGAGCTCCTACGAGCAGTACTTC.

This chain connects TRBV29-1 to TRBJ2-1; the D gene is possibly TRBD1 (5 bases). This CDR3 is built from 13 residues. The germline V gene has CDR1 SQVTM and CDR2 ANQGSEA. The V gene lost 0 bases and the J gene lost 8 bases, with 11 bases spanning the gap. Here the CDR3 DNA reads TGCAGCGTTGAAGACACAGGACGGGATGAGCAGTTCTTC. This encodes CSVEDTGRDEQFF.

This sequence joins TRBV29-1 and TRBJ2-1; 10 bases align to TRBD1. Germline-derived CDR1 and CDR2 are SQVTM and ANQGSEA. The CDR3 runs to 13 residues. With 6 bases clipped from V and 3 bases from J, the junction kept 2 bases outside the gene matches. CDR3 DNA sequence: TGCAGCGTCCGGACAGGGGGCTACAATGAGCAGTTCTTC. Residues: CSVRTGGYNEQFF.

The chain employs TRBV29-1 and TRBJ1-2, with D maybe TRBD1 (6 bases). Germline V gene lookup returns CDR1 SQVTM and CDR2 ANQGSEA. V was shortened by 7 bases and J by 7 bases, with 22 bases between the two germline ends. This CDR3 comprises 14 residues. This CDR3 reads CSAIGDNAGSGYTF. The CDR3 DNA reads as TGCAGCGCCATTGGGGACAATGCCGGGAGTGGCTACACCTTC.

This chain links TRBV6-8 with TRBJ1-1, with 8 nucleotides matching TRBD1. V shed 6 bases and J 1 base; nucleotides not matched to a gene: 10. Germline CDR1 and CDR2: MNHGY and SAAAGT. The CDR3 length is 16 residues. This chain's CDR3 is CASRAFSGTGNTEAFF. DNA for the CDR3: TGTGCCAGCAGAGCTTTCTCCGGGACAGGGAACACTGAAGCTTTCTTT.

This clone turned up a few times. The DNA of the CDR3 is TGTGCCAGCAGTTACTCTGCAGGGACGTCGGAGACCCAGTACTTC. Encoded protein: CASSYSAGTSETQYF. J is TRBJ2-5 and V is TRBV6-8, with D tentatively TRBD1 or TRBD2 (5 bases each). Between the trimmed V and J ends, which lost 0 bases and 5 bases, there was a span of 13 bases. The CDR3 covers 15 residues. The germline gives CDR1 MNHGY, CDR2 SAAAGT.

This chain connects TRBV30 to TRBJ2-7, with 9 bases fitting TRBD1. Unmatched junction bases numbered 6, after V lost 1 base and J lost 5 bases. In germline, CDR1 is GTSNPN, CDR2 SVGIG (reference sequence). This CDR3 has 14 residues. The CDR3 sequence is CAWSATGQGDEQYF. The DNA of the CDR3 is TGTGCCTGGAGTGCTACGGGACAGGGCGACGAGCAGTACTTC.

The chain has TRBV7-7 and TRBJ1-4; no definite D call. Trimming took 1 base from V and 5 from J, leaving 14 bases between them. There are 16 residues in the CDR3. Germline V lookup: CDR1 SSHAT, CDR2 FNYEAQ (reference sequence). DNA for the CDR3: TGTGCCAGCAGCTTAGGCGACAAATTCGGGAATGAAAAACTGTTTTTT. Protein: CASSLGDKFGNEKLFF.

The chain joins TRBV29-1 to TRBJ1-3; a possible D gene is TRBD1 (5 bases). Trimming left V 7 bases short and J 7 bases short, with 17 bases between. The germline V gene encodes CDR1 SQVTM and CDR2 ANQGSEA. The CDR3 contains 13 residues. The CDR3 loop is CSAAREVPNTIYF. CDR3 in DNA: TGCAGCGCCGCCAGGGAGGTCCCGAACACCATATATTTT.

The chain recombines TRBV19 with TRBJ2-5; D not resolved. V lost 7 bases, J lost 2 bases, and 14 bases lay in between. This CDR3 comprises 14 residues. CDR1 and CDR2 (germline): LNHDA, SQIVND (reference sequence). Here the CDR3 reads CASTGSSKQETQYF. CDR3 coding DNA: TGTGCCAGTACCGGCTCCTCAAAACAAGAGACCCAGTACTTC.

The chain has TRBV10-2 and TRBJ1-1; D possibly corresponds to TRBD1 (6 bases). This CDR3 has 14 residues. V dropped 6 bases and J dropped 0 bases, with 11 bases sitting between them. The V gene's germline CDR1 is WSHSY and CDR2 SAAADI. Written as DNA, the CDR3 is TGCGCCAGCAGAGGGGGGCCATTGAACACTGAAGCTTTCTTT. Translated: CASRGGPLNTEAFF.

The chain joins TRBV11-3 to TRBJ1-1; D is ambiguous. Trimming stripped 2 bases from V and 0 bases from J, with 7 bases between. This CDR3 region has 14 residues. Germline V gene sequence: CDR1 SGHNT, CDR2 YENEEA. As DNA, the CDR3 is TGTGCCAGCAGCTTACCGGGGATGAACACTGAAGCTTTCTTT. This sequence encodes CASSLPGMNTEAFF.

This rearrangement joins TRBV5-1 to TRBJ2-7; the D gene is possibly TRBD1 (6 bases). Germline lookup yields CDR1 SGHRS and CDR2 YFSETQ. Trimming cost V 2 bases and J 3 bases, with 12 bases left between them. This CDR3 is built from 14 residues. The CDR3 loop reads CASSFRDKGYEQYF. The CDR3 DNA is TGCGCCAGCAGCTTCCGGGACAAAGGCTACGAGCAGTACTTC. The whole variable domain, remainder taken from reference TRBV5-1 and TRBJ2-7, is KAGVTQTPRYLIKTRGQQVTLSCSPISGHRSVSWYQQTPGQGLQFLFEYFSETQRNKGNFPGRFSGRQFSNSRSEMNVSTLELGDSALYLCASSFRDKGYEQYFGPGTRLTVT.

This chain connects TRBV27 to TRBJ1-3; perhaps TRBD1 as D (6 bases). The germline V gene encodes CDR1 MNHEY and CDR2 SMNVEV (reference sequence). V was pared by 6 bases and J by 1 base, with 7 bases between. This CDR3 is built from 13 residues. The CDR3 region is CASSDRSGNTIYF. DNA for the CDR3: TGTGCCAGCAGCGACAGGTCTGGAAACACCATATATTTT.

The V gene is TRBV6-8, the J gene TRBJ2-3; D unclear. The CDR3 spans 15 residues. Trimming stripped 4 bases from V and 3 bases from J, with 14 bases between. CDR1 MNHGY and CDR2 SAAAGT come from the germline V gene. CDR3 nucleotide sequence: TGTGCCAGCAGTTTATTCGGCCAGTTAACAGATACGCAGTATTTT. Its protein product is CASSLFGQLTDTQYF.

The chain has TRBV1 and TRBJ1-4. TRBV1 is a listed pseudogene. The length of the CDR3 is 15 residues. CDR3 region: CASSQGGSTNEKLFF. CDR3 coding DNA: TGCGCCAGCAGCCAGGGAGGTTCAACTAATGAAAAACTGTTTTTT.

The count of this clone is one. The chain recombines TRBV28 with TRBJ2-7; D is possibly TRBD1 (6 bases). Germline lookup yields CDR1 MDHEN and CDR2 SYDVKM. This CDR3 has 13 amino acids. Trimming pared 2 bases from V and 3 bases from J, leaving 8 bases between. The CDR3: CASSLTGIYEQYF. The DNA of the CDR3 is TGTGCCAGCAGTTTAACAGGGATCTACGAGCAGTACTTC.